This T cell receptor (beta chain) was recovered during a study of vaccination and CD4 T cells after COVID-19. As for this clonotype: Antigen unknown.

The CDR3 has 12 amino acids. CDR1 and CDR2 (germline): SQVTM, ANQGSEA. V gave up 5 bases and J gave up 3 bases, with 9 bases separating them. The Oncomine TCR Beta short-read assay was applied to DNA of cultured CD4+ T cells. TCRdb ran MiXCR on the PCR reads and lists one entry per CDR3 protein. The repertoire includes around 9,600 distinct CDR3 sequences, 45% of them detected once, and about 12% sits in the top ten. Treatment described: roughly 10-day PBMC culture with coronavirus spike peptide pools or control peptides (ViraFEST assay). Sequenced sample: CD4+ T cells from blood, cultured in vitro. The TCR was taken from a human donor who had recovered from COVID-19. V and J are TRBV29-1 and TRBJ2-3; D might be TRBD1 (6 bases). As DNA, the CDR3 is TGCAGCGTTAAACAGGGTACAGATACGCAGTATTTT. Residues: CSVKQGTDTQYF.